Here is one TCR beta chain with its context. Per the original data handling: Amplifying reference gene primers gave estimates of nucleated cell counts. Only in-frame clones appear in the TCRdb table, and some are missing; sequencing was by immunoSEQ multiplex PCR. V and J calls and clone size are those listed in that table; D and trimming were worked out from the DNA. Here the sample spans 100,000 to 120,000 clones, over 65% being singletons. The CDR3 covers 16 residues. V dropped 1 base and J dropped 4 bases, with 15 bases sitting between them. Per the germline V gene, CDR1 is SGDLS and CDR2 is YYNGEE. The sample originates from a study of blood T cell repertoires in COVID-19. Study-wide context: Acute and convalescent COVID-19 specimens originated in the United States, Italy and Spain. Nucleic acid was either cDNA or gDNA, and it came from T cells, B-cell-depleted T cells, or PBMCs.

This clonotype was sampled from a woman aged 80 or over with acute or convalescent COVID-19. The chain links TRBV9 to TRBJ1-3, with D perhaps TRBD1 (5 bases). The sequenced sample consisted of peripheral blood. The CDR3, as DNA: TGTGCCAGCAGCGTAAGCCCAACAGGTTCCGGAAACACCATATATTTT. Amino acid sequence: CASSVSPTGSGNTIYF.